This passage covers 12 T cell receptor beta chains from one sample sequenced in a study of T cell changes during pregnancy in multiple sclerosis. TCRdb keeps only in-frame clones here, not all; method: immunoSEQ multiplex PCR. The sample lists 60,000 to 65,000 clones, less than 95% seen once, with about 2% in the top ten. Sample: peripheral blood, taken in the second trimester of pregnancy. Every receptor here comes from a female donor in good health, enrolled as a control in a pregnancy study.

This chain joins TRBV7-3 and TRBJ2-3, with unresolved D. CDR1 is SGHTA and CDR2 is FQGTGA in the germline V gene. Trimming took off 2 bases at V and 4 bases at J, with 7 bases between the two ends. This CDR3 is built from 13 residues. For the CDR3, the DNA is TGTGCCAGCAGCTTATTCGGTTCAGATACGCAGTATTTT. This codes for CASSLFGSDTQYF.

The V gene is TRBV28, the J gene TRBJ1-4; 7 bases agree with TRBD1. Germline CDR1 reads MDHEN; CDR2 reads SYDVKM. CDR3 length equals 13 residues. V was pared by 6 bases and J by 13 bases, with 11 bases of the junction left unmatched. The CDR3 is CASSWTGRGLLFF. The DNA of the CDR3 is TGTGCCAGCAGCTGGACAGGAAGAGGGCTACTGTTTTTT. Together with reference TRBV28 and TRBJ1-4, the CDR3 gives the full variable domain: DVKVTQSSRYLVKRTGEKVFLECVQDMDHENMFWYRQDPGLGLRLIYFSYDVKMKEKGDIPEGYSVSREKKERFSLILESASTNQTSMYLCASSWTGRGLLFFGSGTQLSVL.

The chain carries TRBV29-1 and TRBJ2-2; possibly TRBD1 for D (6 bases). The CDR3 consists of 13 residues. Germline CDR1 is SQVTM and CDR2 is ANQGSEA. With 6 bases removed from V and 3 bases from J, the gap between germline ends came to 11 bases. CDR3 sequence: CSVWTDYTGELFF. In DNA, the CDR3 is TGCAGCGTCTGGACAGACTACACCGGGGAGCTGTTTTTT.

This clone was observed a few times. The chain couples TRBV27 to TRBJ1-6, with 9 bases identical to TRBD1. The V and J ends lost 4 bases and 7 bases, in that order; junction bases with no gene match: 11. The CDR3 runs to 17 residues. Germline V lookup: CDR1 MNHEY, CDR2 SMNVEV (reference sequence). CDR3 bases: TGTGCCAGCAGTTACAGGACAGGGGTATTTAAAAATTCACCCCTCCACTTT. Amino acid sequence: CASSYRTGVFKNSPLHF.

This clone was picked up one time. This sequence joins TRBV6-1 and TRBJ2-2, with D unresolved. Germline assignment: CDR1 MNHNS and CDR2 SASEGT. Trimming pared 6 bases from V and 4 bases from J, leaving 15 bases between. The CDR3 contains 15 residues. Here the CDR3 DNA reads TGTGCCAGCAGCGCCCTCCGGGTCCGCACCGGGGAGCTGTTTTTT. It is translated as CASSALRVRTGELFF.

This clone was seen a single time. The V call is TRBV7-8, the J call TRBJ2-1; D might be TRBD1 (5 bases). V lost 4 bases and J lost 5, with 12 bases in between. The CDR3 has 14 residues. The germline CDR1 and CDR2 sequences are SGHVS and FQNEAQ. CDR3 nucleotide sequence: TGTGCCAGCAGCTCCCGTCGACAGAACAATGAGCAGTTCTTC. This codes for CASSSRRQNNEQFF.

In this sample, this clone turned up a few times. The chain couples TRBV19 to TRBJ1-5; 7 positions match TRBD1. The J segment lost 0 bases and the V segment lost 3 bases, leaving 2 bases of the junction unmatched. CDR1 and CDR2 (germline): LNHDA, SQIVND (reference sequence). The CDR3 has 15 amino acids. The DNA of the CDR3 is TGTGCCAGTAGTATCTGGGACAGTAGCAATCAGCCCCAGCATTTT. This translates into CASSIWDSSNQPQHF.

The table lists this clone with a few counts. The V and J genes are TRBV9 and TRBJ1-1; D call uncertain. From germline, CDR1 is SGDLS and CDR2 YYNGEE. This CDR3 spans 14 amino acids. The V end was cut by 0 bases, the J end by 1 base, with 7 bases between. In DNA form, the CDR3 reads TGTGCCAGCAGCGTAGTTGCAGGGAACACTGAAGCTTTCTTT. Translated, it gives CASSVVAGNTEAFF.

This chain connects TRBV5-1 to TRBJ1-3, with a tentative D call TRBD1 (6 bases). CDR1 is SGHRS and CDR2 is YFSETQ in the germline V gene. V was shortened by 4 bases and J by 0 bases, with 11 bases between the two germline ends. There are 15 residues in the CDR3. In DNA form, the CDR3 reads TGCGCCAGCAGCAATACAGGGTTCTCTGGAAACACCATATATTTT. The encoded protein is CASSNTGFSGNTIYF.

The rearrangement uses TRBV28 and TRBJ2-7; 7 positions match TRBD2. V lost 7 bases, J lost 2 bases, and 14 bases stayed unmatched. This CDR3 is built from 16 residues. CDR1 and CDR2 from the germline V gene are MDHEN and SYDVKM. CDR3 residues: CASTNQAGLTTYEQYF. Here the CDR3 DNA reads TGTGCCAGCACCAACCAAGCGGGGCTGACTACCTACGAGCAGTACTTC.

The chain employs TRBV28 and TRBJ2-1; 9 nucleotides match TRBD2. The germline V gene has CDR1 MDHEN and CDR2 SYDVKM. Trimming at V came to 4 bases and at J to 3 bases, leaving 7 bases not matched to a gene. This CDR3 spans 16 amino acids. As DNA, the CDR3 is TGTGCCAGCAGTTCTCCACTAGCGGGCCTCTACAATGAGCAGTTCTTC. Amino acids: CASSSPLAGLYNEQFF.

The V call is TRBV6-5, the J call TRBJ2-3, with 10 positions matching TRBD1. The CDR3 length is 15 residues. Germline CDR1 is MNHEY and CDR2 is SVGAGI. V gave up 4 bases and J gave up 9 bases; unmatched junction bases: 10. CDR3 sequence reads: CASSSRTGGYWTQYF. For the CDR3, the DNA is TGTGCCAGCAGTTCCAGGACAGGGGGATATTGGACGCAGTATTTT.